This T cell receptor (beta chain) derives from a study of blood T cell repertoires in COVID-19. Across the study: PBMCs, B-cell-depleted T cells, or T cells provided the cDNA or gDNA that made up the material.

Original data processing: Reference gene primer amplification in the assay estimated nucleated cell counts. Clones were sequenced by immunoSEQ multiplex PCR, and TCRdb holds only the in-frame ones, with some missing. V, J and clone size were drawn from that table, and D and trimming were deduced from the DNA. The sample holds roughly 250,000 clones, around 89% seen once. The V end lost 2 bases, the J end lost 1 base, and 5 bases lay between the germline ends. The CDR3 has 13 residues. Allocation to cohorts depended on clinical history reported by the participants. The chain has TRBV12-3 or TRBV12-4 and TRBJ1-1; no clear D gene. The source is a woman aged 40 to 50 with acute COVID-19. The sequencing sample was made of PBMCs or T cells enriched from blood (not recorded which). Here the CDR3 DNA reads TGTGCCAGCAGTTTATACAAGAACACTGAAGCTTTCTTT. Amino acids: CASSLYKNTEAFF.